The source of this T cell receptor (beta chain) is a study of CD8+CD57+ T cells in acquired aplastic anemia. Template material for TCR beta VDJ and CDR3 profiling consisted of genomic DNA. MiXCR was run by TCRdb on the reads, yielding one entry per CDR3 protein. Altogether 100,000 to 150,000 distinct CDR3 sequences are present, almost 40% being singletons, with the ten largest covering approximately 2.6%. CDR1 SGDLS and CDR2 YYNGEE come from the germline V gene. The CDR3 loop spans 14 amino acids. V trimming: 3 bases; J trimming: 8 bases; junction bases outside the gene matches: 10. Flow cytometry had shown expanded CD8+CD57+ cells in the patients chosen for sequencing.

Sequencing was done on a sample of sorted CD4+, CD8+, or CD8+CD57+ T cells (not recorded which) from PBMCs. The rearrangement links TRBV9 to TRBJ1-2, with TRBD1 identical over 7 bases. The receptor was isolated from a human donor with aplastic anemia. CDR3 coding DNA: TGTGCCAGCAGCGCAGGAACAGGGGCCGGAGGCTACACCTTC. Translating it yields CASSAGTGAGGYTF.